This paragraph covers one TCR beta chain sequence. The antigen is undetermined. The source of the sample is a study of shared clonotypes between healthy human individuals. Study outcomes and limitations: Shared clonotypes across all four donors exceeded non-shared ones in generation probability. In having few donors, the study represented limited genetic and exposure-history diversity. Across subsets, estimated richness was generally greater for naive than for memory populations.

Germline CDR1 SGDLS, CDR2 YYNGEE. V lost 4 bases, J lost 7 bases, and 13 bases lay in between. The CDR3 extends over 13 amino acids. This table comes from immunoSEQ multiplex PCR, and its TCRdb copy is limited to in-frame clones, with some not included. Here the sample spans about 300,000 clones, around 72% being singletons. Sequenced sample: memory CD4+ T cells sorted from blood. Subset described: CD45RA-negative fraction. This TCR derives from a man aged 25-45 years in good health. The rearrangement uses TRBV9 and TRBJ2-3; D is ambiguous. The CDR3 loop reads CASSSRASHTQYF. Written as DNA, the CDR3 is TGTGCCAGCAGCTCTAGGGCGAGCCATACGCAGTATTTT.